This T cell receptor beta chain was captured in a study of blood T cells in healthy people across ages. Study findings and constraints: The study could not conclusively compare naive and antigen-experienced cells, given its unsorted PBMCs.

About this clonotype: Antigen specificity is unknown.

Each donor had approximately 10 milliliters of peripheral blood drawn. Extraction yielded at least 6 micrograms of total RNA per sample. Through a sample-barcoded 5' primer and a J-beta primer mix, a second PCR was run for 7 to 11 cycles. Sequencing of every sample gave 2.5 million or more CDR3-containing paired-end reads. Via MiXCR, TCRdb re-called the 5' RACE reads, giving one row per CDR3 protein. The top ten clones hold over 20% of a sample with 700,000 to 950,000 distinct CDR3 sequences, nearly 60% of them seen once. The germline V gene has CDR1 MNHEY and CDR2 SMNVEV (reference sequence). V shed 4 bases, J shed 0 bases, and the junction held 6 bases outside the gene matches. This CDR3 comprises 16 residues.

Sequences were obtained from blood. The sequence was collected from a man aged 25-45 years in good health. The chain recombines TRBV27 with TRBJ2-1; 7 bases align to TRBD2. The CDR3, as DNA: TGTGCCAGCAGTTCCCTAGCGGAAAGCTCCTACAATGAGCAGTTCTTC. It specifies CASSSLAESSYNEQFF.